The table lists the clone carrying this T cell receptor (beta chain) with many counts. Its antigen is undetermined. The entry originates in a study of CD8 T cells in ankylosing spondylitis. Preparation of TCR beta libraries was done by quantitative 5'-RACE with molecular barcodes. Each CDR3 protein is one row after TCRdb ran MiXCR on the 5' RACE reads. The table lists fewer than 550,000 distinct CDR3 sequences, about 5.4% of them singletons. The CDR3 contains 12 residues. The V gene's germline CDR1 is SGHRS and CDR2 YFSETQ. The V gene lost 0 bases and the J gene lost 4 bases, with 5 bases spanning the gap. Study results and limitations: Disease-associated clones were reportedly significantly overrepresented in matched ankylosing spondylitis synovial fluid. Made up of eight highly homologous variants, a TCR beta motif appeared characteristic of ankylosing spondylitis blood.

The chain has TRBV5-1 and TRBJ2-7; D remains unclear. This TCR derives from a male donor with ankylosing spondylitis. Material: blood, either unsorted or a sorted T cell fraction (not recorded which). CDR3 DNA sequence: TGCGCCAGCAGCTTGGAGCAATACGAGCAGTACTTC. It yields the protein CASSLEQYEQYF.